The subject of this entry is one TCR beta chain. These data are taken from a study of blood T cell repertoires in COVID-19. Across the study: Acute and convalescent COVID-19 samples came from the United States, Italy and Spain.

Sequencing was performed with immunoSEQ multiplex PCR; in TCRdb, only in-frame clones are kept and a portion is missing. The data show about 170,000 clones, more than 75% seen once. The CDR3 contains 15 residues. Germline assignment: CDR1 SGHNT and CDR2 YYREEE (reference sequence). V shed 6 bases and J 4 bases; nucleotides not matched to a gene: 8. Sample: peripheral blood. The chain uses TRBV5-4 and TRBJ2-2; TRBD2 matches 8 bases. The origin of this receptor is a man aged 45-60 years who had recovered from COVID-19. The CDR3 DNA reads as TGTGCCAGCACCCCCGGCGGGGGGATCACCGGGGAGCTGTTTTTT. Amino acid sequence: CASTPGGGITGELFF. The variable domain in full, completed from reference TRBV5-4 and TRBJ2-2, reads ETGVTQSPTHLIKTRGQQVTLRCSSQSGHNTVSWYQQALGQGPQFIFQYYREEENGRGNFPPRFSGLQFPNYSSELNVNALELDDSALYLCASTPGGGITGELFFGEGSRLTVL.